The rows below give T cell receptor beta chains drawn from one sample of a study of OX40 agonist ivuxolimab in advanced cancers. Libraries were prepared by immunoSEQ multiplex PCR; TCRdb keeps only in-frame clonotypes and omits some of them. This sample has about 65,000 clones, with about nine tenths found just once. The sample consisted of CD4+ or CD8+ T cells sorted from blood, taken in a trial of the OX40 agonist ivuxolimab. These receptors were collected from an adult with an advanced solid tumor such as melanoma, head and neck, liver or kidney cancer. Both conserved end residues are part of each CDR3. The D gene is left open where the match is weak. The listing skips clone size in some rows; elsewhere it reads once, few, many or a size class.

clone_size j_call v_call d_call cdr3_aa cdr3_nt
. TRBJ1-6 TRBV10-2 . CASSESKGWMSISPLHF TGCGCCAGCAGTGAGTCGAAAGGGTGGATGAGCATCTCACCCCTCCACTTT
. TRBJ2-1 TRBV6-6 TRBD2 CASSDIAGAYNEQFF TGTGCCAGCAGTGATATAGCGGGGGCCTACAATGAGCAGTTCTTC
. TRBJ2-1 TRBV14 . CASSQDLIQGSLANEQFF TGTGCCAGCAGCCAAGATCTTATACAGGGCAGTTTAGCCAATGAGCAGTTCTTC
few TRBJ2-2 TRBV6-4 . CASKVHSANTGELFF TGTGCCAGCAAAGTCCACAGCGCGAACACCGGGGAGCTGTTTTTT
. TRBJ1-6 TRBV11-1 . CASSFGQQNSPLHF TGTGCCAGCAGCTTCGGACAGCAGAATTCACCCCTCCACTTT
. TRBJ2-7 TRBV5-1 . CASSLPTHEQYF TGCGCCAGCAGCTTGCCAACCCACGAGCAGTACTTC
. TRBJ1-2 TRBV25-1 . CASSGNRAYGYTF TGTGCCAGCAGTGGCAACAGGGCCTATGGCTACACCTTC
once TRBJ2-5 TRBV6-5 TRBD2 CASRRTSGGGETQYF TGTGCCAGCAGAAGGACTAGCGGGGGGGGAGAGACCCAGTACTTC
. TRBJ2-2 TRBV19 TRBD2 CASSGAGRVTGELFF TGTGCCAGTAGTGGGGCCGGGAGGGTCACCGGGGAGCTGTTTTTT
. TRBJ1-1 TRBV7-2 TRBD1 CASSRQGAHTEAFF TGTGCCAGCAGCAGACAGGGGGCTCACACTGAAGCTTTCTTT
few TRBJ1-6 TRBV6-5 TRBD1 CASSFRQGAFNSPLHF TGTGCCAGCAGTTTCCGACAGGGGGCCTTCAATTCACCCCTCCACTTT
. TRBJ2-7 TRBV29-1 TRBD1 CSARTGGGTYEQYF TGCAGCGCCCGGACAGGGGGGGGGACCTACGAGCAGTACTTC
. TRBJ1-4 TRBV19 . CASSIGGAQDEKLFF TGTGCCAGTAGTATAGGGGGGGCGCAGGATGAAAAACTGTTTTTT
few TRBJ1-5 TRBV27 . CASRPDNNQPQHF TGTGCCAGCAGACCCGACAACAATCAGCCCCAGCATTTT
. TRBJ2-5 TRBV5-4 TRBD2 CASSPSGGGQETQYF TGTGCCAGCAGCCCTAGCGGGGGGGGCCAAGAGACCCAGTACTTC
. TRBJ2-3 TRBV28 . CASRQTGKGDTQYF TGTGCCAGCAGACAAACAGGGAAAGGAGATACGCAGTATTTT
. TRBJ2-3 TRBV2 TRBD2 CASRGTSGPTDTQYF TGTGCCAGCAGGGGGACTAGCGGCCCCACAGATACGCAGTATTTT
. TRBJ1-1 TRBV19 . CASSPGRENTEAFF TGTGCCAGTAGTCCGGGACGGGAGAACACTGAAGCTTTCTTT
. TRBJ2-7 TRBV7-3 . CASSLLKIGTRNEQYF TGTGCCAGCAGCCTACTGAAAATCGGGACACGGAACGAGCAGTACTTC
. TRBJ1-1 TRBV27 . CASSLTDALNTEAFF TGTGCCAGCAGTTTAACAGACGCCTTGAACACTGAAGCTTTCTTT
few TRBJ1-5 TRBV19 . CASGAGVWSNQPQHF TGTGCCAGCGGGGCCGGGGTATGGAGCAATCAGCCCCAGCATTTT
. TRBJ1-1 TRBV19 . CASSIAGLVMNTEAFF TGTGCCAGTAGTATTGCGGGGTTGGTTATGAACACTGAAGCTTTCTTT
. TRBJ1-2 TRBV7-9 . CASSSDSSEGGYTF TGTGCCAGCAGCTCGGACAGCTCAGAGGGGGGCTACACCTTC